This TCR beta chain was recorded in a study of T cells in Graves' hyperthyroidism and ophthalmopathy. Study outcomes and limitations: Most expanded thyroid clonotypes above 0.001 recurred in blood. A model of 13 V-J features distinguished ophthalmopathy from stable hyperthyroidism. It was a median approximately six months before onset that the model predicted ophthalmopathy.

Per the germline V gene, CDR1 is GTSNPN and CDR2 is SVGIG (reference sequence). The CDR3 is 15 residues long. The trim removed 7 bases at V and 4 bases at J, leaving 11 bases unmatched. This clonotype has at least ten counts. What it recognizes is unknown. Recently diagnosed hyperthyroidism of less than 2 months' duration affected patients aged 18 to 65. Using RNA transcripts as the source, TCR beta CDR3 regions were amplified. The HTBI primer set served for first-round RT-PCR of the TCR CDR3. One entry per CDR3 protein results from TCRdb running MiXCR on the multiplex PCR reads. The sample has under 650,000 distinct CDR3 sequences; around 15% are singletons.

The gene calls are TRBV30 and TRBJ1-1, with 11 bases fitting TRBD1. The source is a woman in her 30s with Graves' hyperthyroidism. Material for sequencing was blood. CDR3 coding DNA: TGTGCCTTCTCGGGACAGGGGGGGGGGAGCACTGAAGCTTTCTTT. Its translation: CAFSGQGGGSTEAFF.